This T cell receptor beta chain stems from a study of shared clonotypes between healthy human individuals. Generated by immunoSEQ multiplex PCR, the TCRdb table keeps only in-frame clones and is missing some. This table has hundreds of thousands of clones, 92% appearing once. Study conclusions and caveats: Sampling was confined to blood; repertoires within tissues likely differ.

Germline V lookup: CDR1 SGHAT, CDR2 FQNNGV. The V end was cut by 3 bases, the J end by 7 bases, with 16 bases between. This CDR3 region has 15 residues. In the naive CD8 group, cells lacked CD45RO and were positively selected for CCR7, so terminally differentiated effector memory CD45RA+ cells were left out. On this clone: Antigen: not known.

The source of this sequence is a man aged 25-40 years in good health. The sequenced sample was naive CD8+ T cells sorted from blood. The V call is TRBV11-2, the J call TRBJ2-1; D is unresolved. DNA of the CDR3: TGTGCCAGCAGCTTGGACCGAAACCCCGGGAATGAGCAGTTCTTC. This encodes CASSLDRNPGNEQFF.